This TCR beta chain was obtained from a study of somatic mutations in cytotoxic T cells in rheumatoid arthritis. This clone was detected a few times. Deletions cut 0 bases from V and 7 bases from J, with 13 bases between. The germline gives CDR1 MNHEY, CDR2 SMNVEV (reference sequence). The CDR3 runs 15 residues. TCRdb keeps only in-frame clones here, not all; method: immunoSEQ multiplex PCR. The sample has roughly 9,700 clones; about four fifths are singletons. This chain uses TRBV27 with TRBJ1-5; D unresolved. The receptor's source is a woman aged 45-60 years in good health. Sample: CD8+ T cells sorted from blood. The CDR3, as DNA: TGTGCCAGCAGTTTATCTTATGGAGCCGGCCAGCCCCAGCATTTT. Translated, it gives CASSLSYGAGQPQHF.